Ten or more counts support the clone carrying this T cell receptor (beta chain). TCRbeta library construction was performed incorporating unique molecular identifiers. TCRdb independently ran MiXCR on the PCR reads; one entry per CDR3 protein. The table shows hundreds of thousands of distinct CDR3 sequences, with around 7.8% occurring only once. The data originate from a study of T-cell reconstitution after alpha-beta-depleted transplantation in children. Trimming shortened V by 3 bases and J by 0 bases, and 12 bases separated the two germline ends. The CDR3 contains 15 residues. The V and J genes are TRBV12-3 or TRBV12-4 and TRBJ2-7; the D is unclear. Here the sequenced sample was PBMCs, mostly from graft donor cells, taken 180 days after TCRalphabeta/CD19-depleted stem cell transplant. The source is a male patient younger than 18 who had a stem cell transplant for acute lymphoblastic leukemia, so the T cells may come from the graft donor. CDR3 residues: CASSLVPGSSYEQYF. Here the CDR3 DNA reads TGTGCCAGCAGTTTGGTTCCGGGCAGCTCCTACGAGCAGTACTTC.